The 13 T cell receptor beta chains listed next were all sequenced from one sample in a study of cytomegalovirus exposure and HLA in healthy donors (dated by TCRdb to between 2016 and 2019). The method behind the library was the immunoSEQ multiplex PCR assay. For the multiplex PCR, a mixture combining 60 forward primers for TCR Vbeta segments and 13 reverse primers for TCR Jbeta segments was used. In its TCRdb copy, this immuneACCESS table keeps in-frame sequences only and misses some clones. Where compared with another copy, unresolved V genes explain less than half of these, and the others have no known cause. This sample holds 150,000 or so clones; 76% were observed only once. The ten biggest clones cover roughly 0.76% of the sample. Sequencing was performed on PBMCs. These receptor sequences come from a female donor in good health and CMV-seronegative.

The chain links TRBV28 to TRBJ1-2, with D hard to call. Germline CDR1 is MDHEN and CDR2 is SYDVKM. The V and J ends lost 2 bases and 8 bases respectively, with 18 bases between them. CDR3 length equals 15 residues. The CDR3 spells CASSLPAAGREGYTF. In DNA, the CDR3 is TGTGCCAGCAGTTTACCCGCGGCCGGCCGGGAAGGCTACACCTTC.

The rearrangement joins TRBV6-5 to TRBJ2-7, with a tentative D call TRBD2 (6 bases). This CDR3 contains 12 residues. Germline CDR1 reads MNHEY; CDR2 reads SVGAGI. Between the trimmed V and J ends, which lost 8 bases and 7 bases, there was a span of 15 bases. CDR3 nucleotides: TGTGCCAGCTTAGGGACTGGGGGGGAGCAGTACTTC. It translates to CASLGTGGEQYF.

Only a few counts were recorded for this clone. The chain couples TRBV6-5 to TRBJ2-7, with 8 bases that match TRBD2. The junction had 6 bases not matched to a gene; V was cut back by 6 bases and J by 2 bases. Germline CDR1 is MNHEY and CDR2 is SVGAGI. The CDR3 is 14 amino acids. CDR3 nucleotide sequence: TGTGCCAGCAGAAAGAGCGGGGGTGCCTACGAGCAGTACTTC. Translating it yields CASRKSGGAYEQYF.

This chain joins TRBV19 and TRBJ2-2; the match to TRBD2 covers 8 bases. This CDR3 has 17 residues. Trimming cost V 4 bases and J 6 bases; bases outside gene matches: 13. Germline CDR1 is LNHDA and CDR2 is SQIVND (reference sequence). The CDR3 sequence is CASSTQRIAGWSGELFF. CDR3 nucleotide sequence: TGTGCCAGTAGTACCCAAAGAATAGCGGGATGGTCCGGGGAGCTGTTTTTT.

The V and J genes are TRBV2 and TRBJ2-1, with TRBD2 as a possible D gene (6 bases). V lost 8 bases and J 4 bases, leaving 12 bases between the germline ends. The CDR3 covers 13 residues. Germline lookup yields CDR1 SNHLY and CDR2 FYNNEI. CDR3 amino acids: CASEAGPYNEQFF. The CDR3 DNA reads as TGTGCCAGCGAGGCGGGACCGTACAATGAGCAGTTCTTC.

V gene TRBV7-8 combines with J gene TRBJ1-1, with a weak D call TRBD1 (6 bases). Trimming took off 3 bases at V and 5 bases at J, with 19 bases between the two ends. CDR1 is SGHVS, CDR2 FQNEAQ, per germline. The CDR3 runs 16 residues. The CDR3 sequence: CASSFSRSGTWTEAFF. The CDR3 DNA reads TGTGCCAGCAGCTTTTCCCGCTCCGGGACATGGACTGAAGCTTTCTTT.

This clone showed up just a few times. The gene calls are TRBV4-1 and TRBJ1-3; 11 nucleotides agree with TRBD1. This CDR3 is built from 15 residues. The germline CDR1 and CDR2 sequences are MGHRA and YSYEKL. The junction had 4 bases not matched to a gene; V was cut back by 3 bases and J by 6 bases. The CDR3 region has the DNA TGCGCCAGCAGCCAGGAGGGACAGGGGGAAAACACCATATATTTT. Translating it yields CASSQEGQGENTIYF.

The V gene is TRBV5-6, the J gene TRBJ2-7, with TRBD2 matching 10 bases. The CDR3 spans 15 residues. The V and J ends lost 1 base and 4 bases, in that order; junction bases with no gene match: 5. Germline V gives CDR1 SGHDT, CDR2 YYEEEE. CDR3 region: CASSLTSGKSYEQYF. In nucleotides, the CDR3 is TGTGCCAGCAGCTTGACTAGCGGGAAATCTTACGAGCAGTACTTC.

The chain joins TRBV27 to TRBJ2-5; the D gene is possibly TRBD1 (6 bases). The V gene lost 6 bases and the J gene lost 10 bases, with 27 bases spanning the gap. This CDR3 has 16 amino acids. CDR1 MNHEY and CDR2 SMNVEV come from the germline V gene (reference sequence). The CDR3 protein is CASRRGFGGEKSGQYF. DNA of the CDR3: TGTGCCAGCAGGAGGGGGTTTGGGGGCGAGAAGTCTGGCCAGTACTTC.

In its sample, this clone was seen a few times. The V and J genes are TRBV25-1 and TRBJ1-6; D gene uncertain. V lost 5 bases and J lost 5, with 4 bases in between. The CDR3 has 12 residues. The V gene's germline CDR1 is MGHDK and CDR2 SYGVNS. In DNA form, the CDR3 reads TGTGCCAGCAGTCTTAATAATTCACCCCTCCACTTT. This encodes CASSLNNSPLHF.

This clone has just a few counts. A junction end diverges from the germline sequence, so it may reflect a read error. V is TRBV7-9 and J is TRBJ1-5; unclear D gene. This CDR3 has 16 amino acids. Germline assignment: CDR1 SEHNR and CDR2 FQNEAQ (reference sequence). DNA for the CDR3: TGTTCCAGCAGCTTAGGACCCGGAGTTAGCAATCAGCCCCAGCATTTT. It specifies CSSSLGPGVSNQPQHF.

This chain joins TRBV7-2 and TRBJ2-3, with 10 nucleotides matching TRBD2. CDR3 size: 18 residues. Trimming removed 1 base from V and 0 bases from J; junction bases left unmatched: 7. Looked up from germline, CDR1 is SGHTA and CDR2 is FQGNSA. CDR3 nucleotides: TGTGCCAGCAGCTTAGGGGCTAGCGGGGGAACTAGCACAGATACGCAGTATTTT. As protein: CASSLGASGGTSTDTQYF.

The CDR3: CASSELYGELFF. Here the CDR3 DNA reads TGTGCCAGCAGTGAACTGTATGGGGAGCTGTTTTTT. The rearrangement links TRBV2 to TRBJ2-2; no clear D. CDR1 is SNHLY and CDR2 is FYNNEI in the germline V gene. Trimming took 2 bases from V and 8 from J, leaving 6 bases between them. The CDR3 contains 12 residues.